This TCR beta chain came from a study of blood T cell repertoires in COVID-19. Across the whole study: The cDNA or gDNA used as material had been derived from T cells, B-cell-depleted T cells, or PBMCs.

Methods used by the authors: Cell counts per sample came from amplifying reference gene primers. Only in-frame clones appear in the TCRdb table, and some are missing; sequencing was by immunoSEQ multiplex PCR. From that table come the V and J calls and clone size; the DNA was used to work out D and trimming. The sample consists of approximately 380,000 clones, less than 85% of them appearing once. The CDR3 has 13 residues. Germline-derived CDR1 and CDR2 are SEHNR and FQNEAQ (reference sequence). Between the trimmed V and J ends, which lost 5 bases and 4 bases, there was a span of 10 bases. This clone occurred once.

The rearrangement uses TRBV7-9 and TRBJ2-3; D is unresolved. The TCR was taken from a woman aged 18-35 years with acute or convalescent COVID-19. Material: peripheral blood. The chain's CDR3 is CASSLVAADTQYF. The CDR3, as DNA: TGTGCCAGCAGCCTTGTGGCCGCAGATACGCAGTATTTT.